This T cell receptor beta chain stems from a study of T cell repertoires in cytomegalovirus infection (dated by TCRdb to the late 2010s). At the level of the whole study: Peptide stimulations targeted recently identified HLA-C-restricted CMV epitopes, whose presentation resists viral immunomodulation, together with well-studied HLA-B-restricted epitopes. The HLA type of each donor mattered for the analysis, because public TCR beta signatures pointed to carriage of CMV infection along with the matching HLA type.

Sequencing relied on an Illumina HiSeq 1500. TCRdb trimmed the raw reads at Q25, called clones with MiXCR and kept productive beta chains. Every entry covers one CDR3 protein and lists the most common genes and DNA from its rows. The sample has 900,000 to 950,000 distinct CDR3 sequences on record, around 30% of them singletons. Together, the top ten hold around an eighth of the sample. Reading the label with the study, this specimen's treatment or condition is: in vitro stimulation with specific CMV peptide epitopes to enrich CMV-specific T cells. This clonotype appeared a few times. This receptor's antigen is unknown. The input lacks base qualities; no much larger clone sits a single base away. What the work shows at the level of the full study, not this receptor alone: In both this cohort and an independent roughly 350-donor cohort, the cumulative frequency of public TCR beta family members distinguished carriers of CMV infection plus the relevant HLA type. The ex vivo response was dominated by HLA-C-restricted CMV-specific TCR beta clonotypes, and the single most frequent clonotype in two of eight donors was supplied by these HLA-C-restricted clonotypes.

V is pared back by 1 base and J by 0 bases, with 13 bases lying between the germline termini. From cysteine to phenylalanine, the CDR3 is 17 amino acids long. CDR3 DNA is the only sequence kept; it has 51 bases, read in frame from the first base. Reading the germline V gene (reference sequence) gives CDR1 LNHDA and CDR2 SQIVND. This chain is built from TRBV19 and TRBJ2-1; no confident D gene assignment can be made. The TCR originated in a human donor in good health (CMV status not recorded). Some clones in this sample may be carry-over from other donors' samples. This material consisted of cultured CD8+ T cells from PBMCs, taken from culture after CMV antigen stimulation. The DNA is TGTGCCAGTAGTATAGTCCCACATCCGAGCTCCTACAATGAGCAGTTCTTC. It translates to CASSIVPHPSSYNEQFF.